The 24 T cell receptor beta chains presented below share a single source sample, sequenced in a study of blood T cell repertoires in COVID-19. Clones were sequenced by immunoSEQ multiplex PCR, and TCRdb holds only the in-frame ones, with some missing. The sample shows approximately 75,000 clones, about 70% of them seen only once. Sequencing was performed on peripheral blood. These receptors were obtained from an elderly woman with active or convalescent COVID-19.

This chain joins TRBV6-5 and TRBJ2-7; TRBD2 matches at 7 bases. Germline CDR1 and CDR2: MNHEY and SVGAGI. Germline trimming cut 4 bases from V and 5 bases from J; bases unmatched to any gene: 8. This CDR3 is 14 amino acids long. CDR3 sequence: CASSLAAGYHEQYF. CDR3 DNA sequence: TGTGCCAGCAGTTTGGCAGCGGGGTACCACGAGCAGTACTTC.

The V and J genes are TRBV11-2 and TRBJ2-5; TRBD1 matches 7 bases. The CDR3 extends over 16 amino acids. Trimming at V came to 1 base and at J to 3 bases, leaving 8 bases not matched to a gene. The germline V gene encodes CDR1 SGHAT and CDR2 FQNNGV. CDR3 coding DNA: TGTGCCAGCAGCTTAGGGATCAGGACAGGCGAAGAGACCCAGTACTTC. It encodes CASSLGIRTGEETQYF.

CDR3 sequence: CASSYISTGTFGTGELFF. As DNA, the CDR3 is TGTGCCAGCAGTTACATATCGACAGGGACCTTTGGAACCGGGGAGCTGTTTTTT. This chain links TRBV6-2 or TRBV6-3 with TRBJ2-2; 7 bases line up with TRBD1. Germline lookup yields CDR1 MNHEY and CDR2 SVGEGT. The V and J ends lost 2 bases and 5 bases, in that order; junction bases with no gene match: 14. This CDR3 has 18 residues.

The rearrangement links TRBV6-1 to TRBJ1-2; no definite D call. This CDR3 spans 12 amino acids. Trimming shortened V by 2 bases and J by 8 bases, and 9 bases separated the two germline ends. Germline V CDR1 and CDR2: MNHNS, SASEGT. The CDR3 loop reads CASSEYERGYTF. The CDR3 DNA follows: TGTGCCAGCAGTGAATATGAGCGCGGCTACACCTTC.

The chain combines TRBV29-1 with TRBJ1-1, with no clear D. The CDR3 is 13 residues long. Germline V gene sequence: CDR1 SQVTM, CDR2 ANQGSEA. Trimming took 6 bases from V and 3 from J, leaving 14 bases between them. CDR3: CSVAVREDTEAFF. CDR3 DNA sequence: TGCAGCGTCGCAGTGAGGGAGGACACTGAAGCTTTCTTT.

This chain connects TRBV5-1 to TRBJ1-2, with D perhaps TRBD1 (5 bases). The CDR3 is 14 amino acids. Germline CDR1 is SGHRS and CDR2 is YFSETQ. Deletions cut 5 bases from V and 5 bases from J, with 16 bases between. The CDR3 nucleotides read TGCGCCAGCAGGAAAGAGGACACGGAGTATGGCTACACCTTC. Protein product: CASRKEDTEYGYTF.

The chain carries TRBV6-6 and TRBJ2-1; tentative D call: TRBD1 (5 bases). With 2 bases removed from V and 5 bases from J, the gap between germline ends came to 13 bases. CDR1 and CDR2 from the germline V gene are MNHNY and SVGAGI (reference sequence). The CDR3 loop spans 15 amino acids. CDR3 amino acids: CASSYGAATDNEQFF. CDR3 bases: TGTGCCAGCAGTTACGGGGCAGCCACCGACAATGAGCAGTTCTTC.

This chain joins TRBV6-5 and TRBJ1-1; tentative D call: TRBD1 (6 bases). Trimming stripped 4 bases from V and 7 bases from J, with 16 bases between. Germline CDR1 reads MNHEY; CDR2 reads SVGAGI. The CDR3 runs to 14 residues. In DNA form, the CDR3 reads TGTGCCAGCAGTTGGGGGCTCGGGGAATTTGAAGCTTTCTTT. Translated, it gives CASSWGLGEFEAFF.

The chain carries TRBV6-1 and TRBJ1-2; a possible D gene is TRBD1 (5 bases). Germline CDR1 MNHNS, CDR2 SASEGT. V was clipped by 3 bases and J by 7 bases, with 21 bases between them. The CDR3 runs 16 residues. CDR3 in amino acids: CASSDRRGLLPSGYTF. The CDR3 DNA follows: TGTGCCAGCAGTGATCGGAGGGGTCTTCTACCTAGTGGCTACACCTTC.

This clone was detected only a few times. The chain has TRBV9 and TRBJ1-2; the D gene is possibly TRBD1 (6 bases). The CDR3 runs 15 residues. CDR1 is SGDLS and CDR2 is YYNGEE in the germline V gene. V dropped 4 bases and J dropped 4 bases, with 17 bases sitting between them. Here the CDR3 DNA reads TGTGCCAGCAGCCCGAGCGGGGGCCGAACCTATGGCTACACCTTC. It codes for CASSPSGGRTYGYTF.

V and J are TRBV2 and TRBJ2-4; 11 bases align to TRBD1. Looked up from germline, CDR1 is SNHLY and CDR2 is FYNNEI. The CDR3 consists of 19 residues. The V and J ends lost 8 bases and 3 bases, in that order; junction bases with no gene match: 18. The CDR3 sequence: CASPSAGQGVTVGKNIQYF. Here the CDR3 DNA reads TGTGCCAGCCCTAGTGCGGGACAGGGGGTTACTGTTGGCAAAAACATTCAGTACTTC.

This sequence joins TRBV2 and TRBJ1-4, with 7 bases fitting TRBD1. CDR3 length: 14 amino acids. Germline-derived CDR1 and CDR2 are SNHLY and FYNNEI. V was pared by 3 bases and J by 7 bases, with 5 bases of the junction left unmatched. CDR3: CASSEGTAIEKLFF. CDR3 sequence (DNA): TGTGCCAGCAGTGAGGGGACAGCAATTGAAAAACTGTTTTTT.

The genes are TRBV7-2 and TRBJ2-3, with 8 bases identical to TRBD1. From germline, CDR1 is SGHTA and CDR2 FQGNSA. This CDR3 region has 13 residues. V shed 4 bases, J shed 11 bases, and the junction held 8 bases outside the gene matches. CDR3 protein: CASSYGGDRRQYF. The CDR3 DNA follows: TGTGCCAGCAGCTACGGCGGGGACAGGAGGCAGTATTTT.

V gene TRBV5-1 combines with J gene TRBJ2-7; 8 positions agree with TRBD1. J was trimmed by 3 bases and V by 4 bases; bases with no gene match: 3. Germline assignment: CDR1 SGHRS and CDR2 YFSETQ. The CDR3 has 13 amino acids. CDR3 amino acids: CASSDRGNYEQYF. The DNA for the CDR3 is TGCGCCAGCAGCGACAGGGGAAACTACGAGCAGTACTTC.

This sequence joins TRBV2 and TRBJ1-5, with 7 bases matching TRBD1. CDR1 and CDR2 from the germline V gene are SNHLY and FYNNEI. This CDR3 contains 15 residues. V was pared by 6 bases and J by 5 bases, with 10 bases of the junction left unmatched. The DNA of the CDR3 is TGTGCCAGCAGCCAATGGACAGGTCCTTATCAGCCCCAGCATTTT. This translates into CASSQWTGPYQPQHF. The variable domain in full, completed from reference TRBV2 and TRBJ1-5, reads EPEVTQTPSHQVTQMGQEVILRCVPISNHLYFYWYRQILGQKVEFLVSFYNNEISEKSEIFDDQFSVERPDGSNFTLKIRSTKLEDSAMYFCASSQWTGPYQPQHFGDGTRLSIL.

The chain links TRBV28 to TRBJ2-7, with a tentative D call TRBD2 (7 bases). V was pared by 5 bases and J by 4 bases, with 15 bases between. In germline, CDR1 is MDHEN, CDR2 SYDVKM. This CDR3 is built from 14 residues. The CDR3 is CASSPTGGSYEQYF. CDR3 nucleotides: TGTGCCAGCAGTCCGACGGGGGGCTCTTACGAGCAGTACTTC. Full variable domain (rest looked up from reference TRBV28 and TRBJ2-7): DVKVTQSSRYLVKRTGEKVFLECVQDMDHENMFWYRQDPGLGLRLIYFSYDVKMKEKGDIPEGYSVSREKKERFSLILESASTNQTSMYLCASSPTGGSYEQYFGPGTRLTVT.

This chain links TRBV15 with TRBJ2-2, with D maybe TRBD2 (6 bases). This CDR3 has 15 residues. V gave up 0 bases and J gave up 5 bases, with 10 bases separating them. Germline V lookup: CDR1 LNHNV, CDR2 YYDKDF (reference sequence). The CDR3 nucleotides are TGTGCCACCAGCAGAGATCTAGCGCGGACCGGGGAGCTGTTTTTT. Protein product: CATSRDLARTGELFF.

This clone turned up a few times. The V call is TRBV19, the J call TRBJ1-1; 8 nucleotides agree with TRBD1. V was clipped by 3 bases and J by 6 bases; unmatched bases: 6. The CDR3 sequence is 14 residues long. Germline values: CDR1 LNHDA, CDR2 SQIVND (reference sequence). CDR3 DNA sequence: TGTGCCAGTAGTATCCCCAACAGGGGGGCTGAAGCTTTCTTT. This gives the protein CASSIPNRGAEAFF.

The chain employs TRBV28 and TRBJ1-1, with D perhaps TRBD1 (6 bases). V was clipped by 4 bases and J by 8 bases, with 14 bases between them. The germline V gene encodes CDR1 MDHEN and CDR2 SYDVKM. The CDR3 contains 13 residues. DNA of the CDR3: TGTGCCAGCAGTTCGGCGGGGGCCCCAGAAGCTTTCTTT. It codes for CASSSAGAPEAFF.

This clone is medium-sized by share. The chain combines TRBV3-1 (or the pseudogene TRBV3-2) with TRBJ2-7, with D possibly being TRBD2 (5 bases). Germline assignment: CDR1 LGHDT and CDR2 YNNKEL (reference sequence). Trimming shortened V by 1 base and J by 7 bases, and 20 bases separated the two germline ends. There are 16 residues in the CDR3. The CDR3 spells CASSQARRADKREQYF. In nucleotides, the CDR3 is TGTGCCAGCAGCCAAGCCCGGCGGGCAGATAAAAGAGAGCAGTACTTC.

As for this clone: This sequence may be a read error, since a much larger clone differs from it by one base. In the same sample, other DNA sequences code for this CDR3. The chain has TRBV30 and TRBJ1-6, with D perhaps TRBD1 (6 bases). Germline V gene data show CDR1 as GTSNPN and CDR2 as SVGIG (reference sequence). V was clipped by 4 bases and J by 5 bases, with 12 bases between them. This CDR3 has 14 residues. The CDR3 coding sequence is TGTGCCTGGATAGGACAGTCGAATAATTCACCCCTCCACTTT. It specifies CAWIGQSNNSPLHF.

This chain links TRBV2 with TRBJ2-7, with D maybe TRBD1 (5 bases). V was cut by 3 bases and J by 6 bases, with 15 bases left in between. The length of the CDR3 is 14 residues. Germline V gives CDR1 SNHLY, CDR2 FYNNEI. CDR3 bases: TGTGCCAGCAGTGATTACGACAGCGTCCTCGAGCAGTACTTC. The encoded protein is CASSDYDSVLEQYF.

The chain combines TRBV7-2 with TRBJ1-1, with 8 nucleotides matching TRBD1. Germline-derived CDR1 and CDR2 are SGHTA and FQGNSA. J gave up 10 bases and V 5 bases, and 12 bases lay outside the gene matches. The CDR3 spans 14 residues. CDR3 residues: CASSPGAGGQGAFF. In nucleotides, the CDR3 is TGTGCCAGCAGCCCAGGGGCAGGGGGCCAAGGAGCTTTCTTT.

For the CDR3, the DNA is TGTGCCAGCAGGCGGGGGGAGTACGAGCAGTACTTC. Protein sequence: CASRRGEYEQYF. The V gene is TRBV6-6, the J gene TRBJ2-7, with 8 bases lining up with TRBD2. CDR1 MNHNY and CDR2 SVGAGI come from the germline V gene (reference sequence). The trim removed 6 bases at V and 4 bases at J, leaving 2 bases unmatched. The CDR3 contains 12 residues.